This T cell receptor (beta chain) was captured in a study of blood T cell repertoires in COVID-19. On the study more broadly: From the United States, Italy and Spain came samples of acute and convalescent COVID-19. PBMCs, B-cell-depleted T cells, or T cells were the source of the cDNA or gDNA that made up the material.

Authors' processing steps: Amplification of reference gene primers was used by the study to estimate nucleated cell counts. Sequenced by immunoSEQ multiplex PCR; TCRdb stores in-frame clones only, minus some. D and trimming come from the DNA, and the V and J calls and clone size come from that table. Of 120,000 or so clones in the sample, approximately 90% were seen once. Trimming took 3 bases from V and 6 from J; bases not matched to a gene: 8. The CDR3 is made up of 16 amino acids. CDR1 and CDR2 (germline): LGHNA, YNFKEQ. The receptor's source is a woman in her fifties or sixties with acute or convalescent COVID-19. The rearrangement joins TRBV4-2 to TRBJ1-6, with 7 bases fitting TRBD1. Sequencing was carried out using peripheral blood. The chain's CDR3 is CASSHPGGQLNSPLHF. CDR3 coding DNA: TGTGCCAGCAGCCACCCAGGGGGACAGCTTAATTCACCCCTCCACTTT.